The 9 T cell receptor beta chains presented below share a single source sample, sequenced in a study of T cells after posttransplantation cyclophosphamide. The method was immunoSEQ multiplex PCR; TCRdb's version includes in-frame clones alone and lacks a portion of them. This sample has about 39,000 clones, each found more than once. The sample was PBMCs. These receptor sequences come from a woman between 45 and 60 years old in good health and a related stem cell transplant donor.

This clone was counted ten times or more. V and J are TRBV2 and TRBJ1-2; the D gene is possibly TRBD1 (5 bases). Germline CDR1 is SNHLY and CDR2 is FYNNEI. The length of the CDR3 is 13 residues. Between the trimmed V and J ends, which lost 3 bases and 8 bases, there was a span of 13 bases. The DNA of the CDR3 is TGTGCCAGCAGTGAGGGCAGGGCAGGCGGCTACACCTTC. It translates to CASSEGRAGGYTF.

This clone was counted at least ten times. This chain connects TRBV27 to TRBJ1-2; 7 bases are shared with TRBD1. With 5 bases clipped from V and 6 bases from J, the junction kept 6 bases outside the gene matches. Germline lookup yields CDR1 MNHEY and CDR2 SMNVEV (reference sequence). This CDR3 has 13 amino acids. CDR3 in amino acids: CASSAHRGDGYTF. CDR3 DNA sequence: TGTGCCAGCAGTGCCCACAGGGGTGATGGCTACACCTTC.

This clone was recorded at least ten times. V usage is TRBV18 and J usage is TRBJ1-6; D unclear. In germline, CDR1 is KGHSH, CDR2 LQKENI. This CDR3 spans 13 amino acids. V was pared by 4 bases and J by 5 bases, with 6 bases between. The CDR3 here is CASSQHDNSPLHF. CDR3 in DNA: TGTGCCAGCTCACAACACGATAATTCACCCCTCCACTTT. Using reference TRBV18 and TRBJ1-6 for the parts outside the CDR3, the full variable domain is NAGVMQNPRHLVRRRGQEARLRCSPMKGHSHVYWYRQLPEEGLKFMVYLQKENIIDESGMPKERFSAEFPKEGPSILRIQQVVRGDSAAYFCASSQHDNSPLHFGNGTRLTVT.

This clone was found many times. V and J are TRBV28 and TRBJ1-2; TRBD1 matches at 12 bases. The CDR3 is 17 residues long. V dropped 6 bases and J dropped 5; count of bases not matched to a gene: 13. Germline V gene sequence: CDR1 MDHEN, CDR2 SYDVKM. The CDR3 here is CASRTPGQGAQKYGYTF. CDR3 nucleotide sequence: TGTGCCAGCAGAACCCCGGGACAGGGGGCGCAAAAATATGGCTACACCTTC.

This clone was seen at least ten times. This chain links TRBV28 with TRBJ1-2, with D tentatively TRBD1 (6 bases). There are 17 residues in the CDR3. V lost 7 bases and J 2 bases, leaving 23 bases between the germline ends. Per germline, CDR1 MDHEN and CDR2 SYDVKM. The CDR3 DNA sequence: TGTGCCAGCAATTCCCCATTCGACAGGTTCTTAAACTATGGCTACACCTTC. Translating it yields CASNSPFDRFLNYGYTF.

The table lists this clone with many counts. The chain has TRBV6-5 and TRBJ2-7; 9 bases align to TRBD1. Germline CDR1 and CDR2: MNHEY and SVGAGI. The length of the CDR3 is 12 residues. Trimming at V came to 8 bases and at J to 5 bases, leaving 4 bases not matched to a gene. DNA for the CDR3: TGTGCCAGCCGGGACAGGGTCCACGAGCAGTACTTC. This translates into CASRDRVHEQYF.

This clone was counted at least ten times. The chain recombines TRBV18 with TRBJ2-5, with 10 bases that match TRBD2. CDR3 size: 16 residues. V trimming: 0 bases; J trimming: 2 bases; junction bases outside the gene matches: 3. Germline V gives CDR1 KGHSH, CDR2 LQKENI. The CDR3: CASSPPLAGVQETQYF. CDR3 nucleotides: TGTGCCAGCTCACCACCGCTAGCGGGGGTACAAGAGACCCAGTACTTC.

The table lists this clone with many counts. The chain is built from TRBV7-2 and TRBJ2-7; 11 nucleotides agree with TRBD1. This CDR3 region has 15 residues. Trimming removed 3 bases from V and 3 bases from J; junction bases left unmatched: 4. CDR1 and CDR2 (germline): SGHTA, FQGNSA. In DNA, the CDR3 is TGTGCCAGCAGCTTTACCGGGACAGGGGGCTACGAGCAGTACTTC. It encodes CASSFTGTGGYEQYF.

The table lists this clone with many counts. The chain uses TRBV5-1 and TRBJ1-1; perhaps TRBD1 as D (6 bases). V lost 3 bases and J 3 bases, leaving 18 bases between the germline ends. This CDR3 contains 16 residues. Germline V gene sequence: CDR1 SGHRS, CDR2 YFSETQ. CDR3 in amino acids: CASSYKNGQPYTEAFF. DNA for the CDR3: TGCGCCAGCAGCTACAAAAACGGACAGCCTTACACTGAAGCTTTCTTT.